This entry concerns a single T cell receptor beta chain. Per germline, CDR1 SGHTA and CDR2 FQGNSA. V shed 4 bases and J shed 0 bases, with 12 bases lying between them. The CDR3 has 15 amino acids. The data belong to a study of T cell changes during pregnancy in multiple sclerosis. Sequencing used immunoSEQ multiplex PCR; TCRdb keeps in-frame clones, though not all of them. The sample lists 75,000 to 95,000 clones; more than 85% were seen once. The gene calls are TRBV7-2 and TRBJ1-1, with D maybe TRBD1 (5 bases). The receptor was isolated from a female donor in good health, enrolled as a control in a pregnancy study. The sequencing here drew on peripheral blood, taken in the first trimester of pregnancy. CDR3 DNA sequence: TGTGCCAGCAGCTCCGACGGGGGAGTGAACACTGAAGCTTTCTTT. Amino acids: CASSSDGGVNTEAFF. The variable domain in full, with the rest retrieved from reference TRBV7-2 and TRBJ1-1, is GAGVSQSPSNKVTEKGKDVELRCDPISGHTALYWYRQSLGQGLEFLIYFQGNSAPDKSGLPSDRFSAERTGGSVSTLTIQRTQQEDSAVYLCASSSDGGVNTEAFFGQGTRLTVV.